This passage covers 27 T cell receptor beta chains from one sample sequenced in a study. The sorted Tregs were CD4+CD25+CD127-/low cells. One entry per CDR3 protein results from TCRdb running MiXCR on the 5' RACE reads. The sample has 35,000 to 50,000 distinct CDR3 sequences, roughly a fifth seen once. The sample comprised Tregs sorted from blood. The source of these receptors is a female donor with breast cancer.

V usage is TRBV7-9 and J usage is TRBJ1-2, with D unclear. The CDR3 consists of 13 residues. Germline V lookup: CDR1 SEHNR, CDR2 FQNEAQ (reference sequence). Trimming took 4 bases from V and 1 from J, leaving 7 bases between them. The CDR3 region has the DNA TGTGCCAGCAGCTACAGTTATAACTATGGCTACACCTTC. Its protein product is CASSYSYNYGYTF. Supplemented by reference TRBV7-9 and TRBJ1-2, the full variable domain reads DTGVSQNPRHKITKRGQNVTFRCDPISEHNRLYWYRQTLGQGPEFLTYFQNEAQLEKSRLLSDRFSAERPKGSFSTLEIQRTEQGDSAMYLCASSYSYNYGYTFGSGTRLTVV.

About this clonotype itself: At one end, the junction sequence differs from germline, possibly due to a read error. The J gene is TRBJ2-6, the V gene TRBV7-2, with TRBD1 matching over 7 bases. Germline loops: CDR1 SGHTA, CDR2 FQGNSA. The CDR3 consists of 16 residues. This CDR3 reads CARSLGGRAGANVLTF. In nucleotides, the CDR3 is TGTGCCCGCAGCTTAGGGGGCAGAGCTGGGGCCAACGTCCTGACTTTC.

Details on this clonotype: The junction differs from germline at one of its ends, possibly a read error. The chain combines TRBV4-1 with TRBJ2-5, with D tentatively TRBD2 (6 bases). CDR3 length: 16 amino acids. The V gene's germline CDR1 is MGHRA and CDR2 YSYEKL. CDR3 amino acids: CASSATSRRARETKYF. CDR3 sequence (DNA): TGCGCCAGCTCCGCCACTAGCAGGAGGGCCCGGGAGACCAAGTACTTC.

This clonotype was seen ten or more times. The chain links TRBV20-1 to TRBJ2-4; D uncertain. Germline CDR1 is DFQATT and CDR2 is SNEGSKA (reference sequence). CDR3 size: 16 residues. V lost 0 bases and J 6 bases, leaving 18 bases between the germline ends. The CDR3 is CSARDRWSESSNIQYF. CDR3 sequence (DNA): TGCAGTGCTAGAGATAGGTGGTCCGAGAGTTCAAACATTCAGTACTTC.

The chain has TRBV11-2 and TRBJ2-1; D gene uncertain. Germline loops: CDR1 SGHAT, CDR2 FQNNGV. V gave up 1 base and J gave up 9 bases, with 13 bases separating them. This CDR3 contains 14 residues. In DNA form, the CDR3 reads TGTGCCAGCAGCTTAGGGCGCGAGCGAAGTGAGCAGTTCTTC. This encodes CASSLGRERSEQFF.

For this clonotype: A read error may be the cause here, since a much bigger clone is one base away. The chain joins TRBV7-9 to TRBJ2-3; D remains unclear. The germline CDR1 and CDR2 sequences are SEHNR and FQNEAQ (reference sequence). This CDR3 region has 11 residues. CDR3 in DNA: TGTGCCAGCAGCGACACAGATACGCGGTATTTT. Its protein product is CASSDTDTRYF. The variable domain in full, completed from reference TRBV7-9 and TRBJ2-3, reads DTGVSQNPRHKITKRGQNVTFRCDPISEHNRLYWYRQTLGQGPEFLTYFQNEAQLEKSRLLSDRFSAERPKGSFSTLEIQRTEQGDSAMYLCASSDTDTRYFGPGTRLTVL.

This chain joins TRBV9 and TRBJ2-1; TRBD2 matches 7 bases. The V and J ends lost 3 bases and 3 bases, in that order; junction bases with no gene match: 6. The CDR3 loop spans 15 amino acids. Germline CDR1 and CDR2: SGDLS and YYNGEE. This CDR3 is CASSEGGSGYNEQFF. CDR3 DNA sequence: TGTGCCAGCAGCGAGGGAGGGAGTGGCTACAATGAGCAGTTCTTC. The whole variable domain, filled in from reference TRBV9 and TRBJ2-1, reads DSGVTQTPKHLITATGQRVTLRCSPRSGDLSVYWYQQSLDQGLQFLIQYYNGEERAKGNILERFSAQQFPDLHSELNLSSLELGDSALYFCASSEGGSGYNEQFFGPGTRLTVL.

In this sample, this clonotype turned up a few times. The chain has TRBV12-3 or TRBV12-4 and TRBJ2-7, with D possibly being TRBD2 (6 bases). The germline V and J ends were trimmed by 2 bases and 0 bases, with 20 bases remaining between them. The CDR3 covers 18 residues. This CDR3 is CASSLNLFSGRNSYEQYF. The CDR3 bases are TGTGCCAGCAGTTTAAATCTCTTTAGCGGTCGCAACTCCTACGAGCAGTACTTC.

This clonotype was seen repeatedly, ten times or more. V usage is TRBV29-1 and J usage is TRBJ2-1; either TRBD1 or TRBD2 may fit D (6 bases each). Germline values: CDR1 SQVTM, CDR2 ANQGSEA. This CDR3 is 12 amino acids long. The V and J ends lost 2 bases and 9 bases respectively, with 11 bases between them. CDR3: CSVERGASEQFF. CDR3 in DNA: TGCAGCGTTGAAAGGGGGGCGAGTGAGCAGTTCTTC.

Only a few counts were recorded for this clonotype. This rearrangement joins TRBV9 to TRBJ2-1; D remains ambiguous. The CDR3 is 17 residues long. Trimming cost V 3 bases and J 0 bases, with 16 bases left between them. Per germline, CDR1 SGDLS and CDR2 YYNGEE. The DNA for the CDR3 is TGTGCCAGCAGCGCAGATGGCGCCACCTACTCCTACAATGAGCAGTTCTTC. Residues: CASSADGATYSYNEQFF.

This clonotype was recorded at least ten times. The rearrangement links TRBV9 to TRBJ2-7, with 10 bases aligning to TRBD2. The CDR3 runs 14 residues. Germline CDR1 reads SGDLS; CDR2 reads YYNGEE. After removal of 3 bases from V and 3 bases from J, the junction contained 3 bases not matched to a gene. CDR3 nucleotides: TGTGCCAGCAGCGGAACTAGCGGGATCTACGAGCAGTACTTC. It yields the protein CASSGTSGIYEQYF.

This clonotype was counted many times. This sequence joins TRBV5-5 and TRBJ2-2, with D perhaps TRBD2 (6 bases). Germline loops: CDR1 SGHKS, CDR2 YYEKEE (reference sequence). Trimming took 0 bases from V and 3 from J, leaving 15 bases between them. This CDR3 region has 17 residues. The CDR3 spells CASSLAGGAGDTGELFF. CDR3 in DNA: TGTGCCAGCAGCTTGGCCGGGGGAGCGGGTGACACCGGGGAGCTGTTTTTT.

There are a few counts of this clonotype. This chain uses TRBV9 with TRBJ1-2, with D possibly being TRBD1 (6 bases). Germline lookup yields CDR1 SGDLS and CDR2 YYNGEE. The CDR3 length is 14 residues. V was pared by 6 bases and J by 8 bases, with 20 bases between. CDR3 amino acids: CASTKVGGPIGYTF. Here the CDR3 DNA reads TGTGCCAGCACCAAAGTCGGGGGGCCCATAGGCTACACCTTC.

This clonotype was seen repeatedly, ten times or more. V and J are TRBV12-3 or TRBV12-4 and TRBJ2-6, with D perhaps assigned TRBD1 or TRBD2 (5 bases each). CDR3 length: 16 residues. V lost 2 bases, J lost 0 bases, and 8 bases lay in between. For the CDR3, the DNA is TGTGCCAGCAGTTTAATCGGGGCCTCTGGGGCCAACGTCCTGACTTTC. This codes for CASSLIGASGANVLTF.

V gene TRBV20-1 combines with J gene TRBJ2-7; D may be TRBD1 (5 bases). V dropped 0 bases and J dropped 3 bases, with 15 bases sitting between them. The CDR3 has 15 amino acids. Germline-derived CDR1 and CDR2 are DFQATT and SNEGSKA (reference sequence). CDR3 sequence (DNA): TGCAGTGCTAGAGATCTAAAAGGACAAGTCTACGAGCAGTACTTC. Protein: CSARDLKGQVYEQYF.

This clonotype was seen a handful of times. This sequence joins TRBV6-1 and TRBJ2-1; 10 positions agree with TRBD2. CDR3 length: 14 residues. Per germline, CDR1 MNHNS and CDR2 SASEGT. The ends lost 6 bases at V and 3 bases at J; junction bases unmatched: 2. This CDR3 reads CASRLAGGYNEQFF. The CDR3 nucleotides read TGTGCCAGCAGGTTAGCGGGAGGCTACAATGAGCAGTTCTTC.

This clonotype was detected many times. The V and J genes are TRBV6-5 and TRBJ2-1, with TRBD2 as a possible D gene (6 bases). Germline CDR1 is MNHEY and CDR2 is SVGAGI. V gave up 6 bases and J gave up 7 bases, with 19 bases separating them. This CDR3 spans 15 amino acids. The CDR3 nucleotides are TGTGCCAGCAGACTGATGCCAGTTAGCGGTAATGAGCAGTTCTTC. Translating gives CASRLMPVSGNEQFF.

Comment on this clonotype: A much larger clone differs by one base, so this may be a read error. This chain joins TRBV9 and TRBJ2-1; no clear D gene. In germline, CDR1 is SGDLS, CDR2 YYNGEE. The CDR3 consists of 15 residues. V was pared by 0 bases and J by 4 bases, with 11 bases between. For the CDR3, the DNA is TGTGCCAGCAGCGTAGCGAACGAGAGGTACAATGAGCAGTTCTTC. Amino acids: CASSVANERYNEQFF.

The chain employs TRBV27 and TRBJ2-1; 7 bases match TRBD2. The CDR3 contains 16 residues. From germline, CDR1 is MNHEY and CDR2 SMNVEV (reference sequence). V gave up 0 bases and J gave up 4 bases; unmatched junction bases: 6. In DNA, the CDR3 is TGTGCCAGCAGTTTATCCGGGGGACTAAGGTACAATGAGCAGTTCTTC. Protein product: CASSLSGGLRYNEQFF.

This clonotype was detected ten times or more. The chain recombines TRBV9 with TRBJ2-5; 8 nucleotides match TRBD2. Germline-derived CDR1 and CDR2 are SGDLS and YYNGEE. The CDR3 sequence is 15 residues long. V lost 0 bases to trimming and J lost 2 bases; unmatched junction nucleotides: 3. Here the CDR3 reads CASSVAGGPQETQYF. The CDR3 region has the DNA TGTGCCAGCAGCGTAGCGGGGGGGCCGCAAGAGACCCAGTACTTC.

This clonotype has only a few counts. This sequence joins TRBV5-6 and TRBJ1-5; 8 nucleotides align to TRBD1. The CDR3 spans 14 residues. Germline V gene sequence: CDR1 SGHDT, CDR2 YYEEEE. J gave up 6 bases and V 4 bases, and 6 bases lay outside the gene matches. The chain's CDR3 is CASSRRGRVQPQHF. The CDR3 DNA reads TGTGCCAGCAGCCGCAGGGGGCGCGTTCAGCCCCAGCATTTT.

This clonotype was seen only a few times. The V call is TRBV28, the J call TRBJ2-5; 12 bases are shared with TRBD2. This CDR3 is 16 amino acids long. In germline, CDR1 is MDHEN, CDR2 SYDVKM. V shed 5 bases, J shed 2 bases, and the junction held 6 bases outside the gene matches. CDR3 coding DNA: TGTGCCAGCAGTCTCCGGACTAGCGGGGCACAAGAGACCCAGTACTTC. It codes for CASSLRTSGAQETQYF.

The chain carries TRBV12-3 or TRBV12-4 and TRBJ2-4; possibly TRBD1 for D (6 bases). Trimming removed 4 bases from V and 4 bases from J, with 20 bases in between. This CDR3 has 17 amino acids. The CDR3 sequence is CASSSHRESWPKNIQYF. The CDR3 DNA is TGTGCCAGCAGTTCCCACAGGGAATCATGGCCAAAAAACATTCAGTACTTC.

The rearrangement uses TRBV7-9 and TRBJ2-2; 7 bases are shared with TRBD1. V lost 5 bases, J lost 9 bases, and 12 bases stayed unmatched. Per germline, CDR1 SEHNR and CDR2 FQNEAQ (reference sequence). CDR3 length: 15 amino acids. CDR3 amino acids: CASSPRQRGQRELFF. The CDR3 DNA reads as TGTGCCAGCAGCCCGAGGCAAAGGGGGCAACGGGAGCTGTTTTTT.

This clonotype has at least ten counts. The chain joins TRBV12-3 or TRBV12-4 to TRBJ1-1; D gene ambiguous. V lost 3 bases to trimming and J lost 0 bases, with 8 bases between them. CDR3 size: 14 residues. CDR3 nucleotide sequence: TGTGCCAGCAGTTTGAGGCACATGAACACTGAAGCTTTCTTT. This translates into CASSLRHMNTEAFF.

A remark on this clonotype: A much bigger clone sits one base away, suggesting this may be a read error. The chain combines TRBV20-1 with TRBJ2-6; D gene uncertain. The CDR3 loop spans 12 amino acids. V was trimmed by 5 bases and J by 4 bases, leaving 6 bases between them. CDR1 DFQATT and CDR2 SNEGSKA come from the germline V gene (reference sequence). The CDR3 coding sequence is TGCAGTGCTGGTACCGGGGCCAACGTCCTGACTTTC. This translates into CSAGTGANVLTF.

This clonotype was picked up many times. The chain employs TRBV6-5 and TRBJ1-2; no firm D call. The CDR3 runs to 14 residues. V was cut by 6 bases and J by 2 bases, with 13 bases left in between. Looked up from germline, CDR1 is MNHEY and CDR2 is SVGAGI. The CDR3 DNA follows: TGTGCCAGCAGCCCGGACCAGTGGAACTATGGCTACACCTTC. Its translation is CASSPDQWNYGYTF.